This TCR beta chain was sequenced during a study of shared clonotypes between healthy human individuals. Researchers partitioned CD4+ cells into CD45RA+ naive and CD45RA-negative memory subsets. Original handling: ImmunoSEQ gave junction-only sequences without quality scores, so filtering differed. Assay: immunoSEQ multiplex PCR; the TCRdb copy retains only in-frame clones and omits some. V and J calls and clone size are as listed in that table; D and trimming were resolved from the DNA. The table shows a few million clones, with approximately 93% occurring only once. The CDR3 extends over 14 amino acids. V shed 3 bases and J shed 0 bases, with 9 bases lying between them. Germline CDR1 reads SGHRS; CDR2 reads YFSETQ.

The sequence was obtained from a man between 18 and 29 years old in good health. Some clones in this sample may be carry-over from other donors' samples. The specimen sequenced was naive CD4+ T cells from PBMCs. Subset defined: CD45RA+ positively selected. This rearrangement joins TRBV5-1 to TRBJ2-5, with no clear D. CDR3 amino acids: CASSSSVYQETQYF. CDR3 in DNA: TGCGCCAGCAGCTCCTCTGTGTACCAAGAGACCCAGTACTTC.